Sequencing of this T cell receptor beta chain was carried out in a study of blood T cells in healthy people across ages. Study-wide points: Naive and antigen-experienced cells were not separated, limiting conclusive comparison. Underestimates were what the diversity estimates from one million T cells were considered to be.

A second PCR of about 6 to 11 cycles used a sample-barcoded 5' primer and a J-beta primer mix. From the 5' RACE reads, TCRdb called clonotypes with MiXCR, one entry per CDR3 protein. This sample has 550,000 to 750,000 distinct CDR3 sequences, with 20% to 25% found just once. In this sample, this clonotype turned up once. Its target is not known. CDR3 length equals 16 residues. V was shortened by 0 bases and J by 1 base, with 13 bases between the two germline ends. Germline V gene sequence: CDR1 SGHKS, CDR2 YYEKEE (reference sequence). The individuals who served as donors were healthy Caucasians living in Russia, aged roughly 6 to 90. The authors isolated at least 6.5 million PBMCs per sample.

The TCR originated in a man between 65 and 79 years old in good health. This sequence joins TRBV5-5 and TRBJ1-1, with unresolved D. Sequencing used blood. The CDR3 sequence is CASSLGQRARNTEAFF. CDR3 DNA: TGTGCCAGCAGCTTGGGGCAACGAGCTCGGAACACTGAAGCTTTCTTT.